The 2 T cell receptor beta chains below come from one sample, sequenced in a study of blood T cell repertoires in COVID-19. This table comes from immunoSEQ multiplex PCR, and its TCRdb copy is limited to in-frame clones, with some not included. The top ten clones hold 6% of a sample with 150,000 to 200,000 clones, around 89% of them seen once. The specimen sequenced was peripheral blood. Receptor source: a man aged 35-49 years with active or convalescent COVID-19.

The chain employs TRBV19 and TRBJ2-1; no definite D call. Trimming pared 5 bases from V and 5 bases from J, leaving 10 bases between. This CDR3 is built from 13 residues. The germline CDR1 and CDR2 sequences are LNHDA and SQIVND (reference sequence). For the CDR3, the DNA is TGTGCCAGTAGTTTCGGGTGGGACAATGAGCAGTTCTTC. It translates to CASSFGWDNEQFF.

The V gene is TRBV6-1, the J gene TRBJ1-6; 9 nucleotides match TRBD1. The V and J ends lost 4 bases and 10 bases, in that order; junction bases with no gene match: 14. CDR3 size: 17 residues. Germline V gene data show CDR1 as MNHNS and CDR2 as SASEGT. The CDR3 loop reads CASSASGTGTLVSPLHF. The CDR3, as DNA: TGTGCCAGCAGTGCATCCGGGACAGGGACTCTAGTATCACCCCTCCACTTT.